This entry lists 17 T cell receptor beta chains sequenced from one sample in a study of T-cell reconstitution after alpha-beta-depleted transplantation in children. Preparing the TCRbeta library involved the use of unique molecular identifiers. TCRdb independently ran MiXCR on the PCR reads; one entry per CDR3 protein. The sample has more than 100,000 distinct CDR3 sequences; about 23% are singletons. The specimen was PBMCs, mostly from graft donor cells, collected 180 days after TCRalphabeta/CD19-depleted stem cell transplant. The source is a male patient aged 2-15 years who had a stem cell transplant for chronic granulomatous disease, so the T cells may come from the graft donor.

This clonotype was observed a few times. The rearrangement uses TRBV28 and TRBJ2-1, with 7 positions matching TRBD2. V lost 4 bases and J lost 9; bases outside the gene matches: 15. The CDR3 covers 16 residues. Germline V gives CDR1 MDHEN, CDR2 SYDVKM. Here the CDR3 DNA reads TGTGCCAGCAGTTCCCCTGCTAGCGGAGGAGGTGGTGAGCAGTTCTTC. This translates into CASSSPASGGGGEQFF. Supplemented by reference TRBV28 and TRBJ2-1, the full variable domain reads DVKVTQSSRYLVKRTGEKVFLECVQDMDHENMFWYRQDPGLGLRLIYFSYDVKMKEKGDIPEGYSVSREKKERFSLILESASTNQTSMYLCASSSPASGGGGEQFFGPGTRLTVL.

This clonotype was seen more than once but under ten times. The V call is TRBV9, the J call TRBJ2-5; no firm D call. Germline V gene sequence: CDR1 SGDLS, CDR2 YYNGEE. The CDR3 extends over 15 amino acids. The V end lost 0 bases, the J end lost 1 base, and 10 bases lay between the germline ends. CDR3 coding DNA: TGTGCCAGCAGCGTAGGTGGTGCAACCCAAGAGACCCAGTACTTC. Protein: CASSVGGATQETQYF.

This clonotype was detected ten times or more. DNA of the CDR3: TGCAGTGCTAGAGATGGCTTAAGCTCCTACAATGAGCAGTTCTTC. This gives the protein CSARDGLSSYNEQFF. The chain employs TRBV20-1 and TRBJ2-1; D not certain. V was trimmed by 0 bases and J by 0 bases, leaving 9 bases between them. The germline V gene encodes CDR1 DFQATT and CDR2 SNEGSKA (reference sequence). The CDR3 length is 15 residues.

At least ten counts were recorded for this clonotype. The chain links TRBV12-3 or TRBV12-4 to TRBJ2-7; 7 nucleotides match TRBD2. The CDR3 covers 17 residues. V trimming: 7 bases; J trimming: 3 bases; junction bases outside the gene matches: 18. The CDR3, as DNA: TGTGCCAGCACCACGGTTGCGACTAGCCTGAGTGTCTACGAGCAGTACTTC. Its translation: CASTTVATSLSVYEQYF.

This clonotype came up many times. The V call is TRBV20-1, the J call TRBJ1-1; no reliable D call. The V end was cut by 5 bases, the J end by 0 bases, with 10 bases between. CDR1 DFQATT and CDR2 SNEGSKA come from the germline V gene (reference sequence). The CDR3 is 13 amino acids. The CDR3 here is CSASDRMNTEAFF. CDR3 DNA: TGCAGTGCTTCAGACCGAATGAACACTGAAGCTTTCTTT.

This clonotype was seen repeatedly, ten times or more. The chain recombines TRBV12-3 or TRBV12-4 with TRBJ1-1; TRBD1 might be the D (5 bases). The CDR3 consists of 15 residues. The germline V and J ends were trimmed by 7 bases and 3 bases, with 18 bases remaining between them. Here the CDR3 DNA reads TGTGCCAGCAAGGGGTTTCTGAGAAGGGACACTGAAGCTTTCTTT. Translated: CASKGFLRRDTEAFF.

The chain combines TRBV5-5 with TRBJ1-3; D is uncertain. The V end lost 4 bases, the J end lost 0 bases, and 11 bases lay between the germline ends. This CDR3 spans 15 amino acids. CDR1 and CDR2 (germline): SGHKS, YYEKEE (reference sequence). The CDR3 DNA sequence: TGTGCCAGCAGCCTCCTTTGGAGCTCTGGAAACACCATATATTTT. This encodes CASSLLWSSGNTIYF. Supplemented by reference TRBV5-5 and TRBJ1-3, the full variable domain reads DAGVTQSPTHLIKTRGQQVTLRCSPISGHKSVSWYQQVLGQGPQFIFQYYEKEERGRGNFPDRFSARQFPNYSSELNVNALLLGDSALYLCASSLLWSSGNTIYFGEGSWLTVV.

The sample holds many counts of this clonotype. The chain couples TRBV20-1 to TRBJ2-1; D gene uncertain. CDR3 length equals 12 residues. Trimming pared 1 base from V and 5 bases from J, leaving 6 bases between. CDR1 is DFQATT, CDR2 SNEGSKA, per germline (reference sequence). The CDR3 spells CSARVRDNEQFF. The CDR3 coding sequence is TGCAGTGCTAGAGTCCGCGACAATGAGCAGTTCTTC.

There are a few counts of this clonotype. The CDR3 is CASSLGGWNQPQHF. The CDR3 bases are TGTGCCAGCAGTTTGGGCGGATGGAATCAGCCCCAGCATTTT. The chain recombines TRBV27 with TRBJ1-5; D gene uncertain. Trimming shortened V by 3 bases and J by 4 bases, and 10 bases separated the two germline ends. Germline V gene lookup returns CDR1 MNHEY and CDR2 SMNVEV (reference sequence). The CDR3 has 14 amino acids.

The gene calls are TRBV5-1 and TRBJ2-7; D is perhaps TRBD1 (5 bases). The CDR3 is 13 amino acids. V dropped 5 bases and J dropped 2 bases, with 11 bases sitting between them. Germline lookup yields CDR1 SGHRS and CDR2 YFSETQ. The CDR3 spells CASSFSGTYEQYF. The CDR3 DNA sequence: TGCGCCAGCAGTTTTTCAGGGACCTACGAGCAGTACTTC.

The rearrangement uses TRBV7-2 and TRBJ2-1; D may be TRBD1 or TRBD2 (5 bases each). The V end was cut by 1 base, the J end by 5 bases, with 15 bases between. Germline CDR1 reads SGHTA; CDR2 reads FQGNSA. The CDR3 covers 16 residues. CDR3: CASSLVGTKSNNEQFF. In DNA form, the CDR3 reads TGTGCCAGCAGCTTAGTCGGGACCAAATCTAACAATGAGCAGTTCTTC.

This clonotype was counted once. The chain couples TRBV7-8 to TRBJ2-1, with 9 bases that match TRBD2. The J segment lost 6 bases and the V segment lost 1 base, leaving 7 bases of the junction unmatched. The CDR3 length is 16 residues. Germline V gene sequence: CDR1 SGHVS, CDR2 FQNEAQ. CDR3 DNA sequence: TGTGCCAGCAGCTTAGAGGTAGCGGGGGCCCTCAATGAGCAGTTCTTC. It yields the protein CASSLEVAGALNEQFF.

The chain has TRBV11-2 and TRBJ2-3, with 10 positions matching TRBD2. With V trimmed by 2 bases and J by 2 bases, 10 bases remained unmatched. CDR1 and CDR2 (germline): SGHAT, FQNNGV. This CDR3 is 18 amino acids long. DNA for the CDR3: TGTGCCAGCAGCTTAAGGAAAACTAGCGGGGATCTCACAGATACGCAGTATTTT. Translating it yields CASSLRKTSGDLTDTQYF.

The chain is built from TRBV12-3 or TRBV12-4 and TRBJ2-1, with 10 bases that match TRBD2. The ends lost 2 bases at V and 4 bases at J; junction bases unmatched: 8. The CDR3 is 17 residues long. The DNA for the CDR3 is TGTGCCAGCAGTTTATTCCTAGCGGGAGTTGCATACAATGAGCAGTTCTTC. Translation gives CASSLFLAGVAYNEQFF.

The CDR3 sequence: CSVRDRGPSGNTIYF. CDR3 in DNA: TGCAGCGTGAGGGACAGGGGTCCGTCTGGAAACACCATATATTTT. The chain is built from TRBV29-1 and TRBJ1-3; 10 bases line up with TRBD1. V shed 6 bases and J 1 base; nucleotides not matched to a gene: 6. From germline, CDR1 is SQVTM and CDR2 ANQGSEA. The CDR3 has 15 amino acids. The full variable domain, completed using reference TRBV29-1 and TRBJ1-3, is SAVISQKPSRDICQRGTSLTIQCQVDSQVTMMFWYRQQPGQSLTLIATANQGSEATYESGFVIDKFPISRPNLTFSTLTVSNMSPEDSSIYLCSVRDRGPSGNTIYFGEGSWLTVV.

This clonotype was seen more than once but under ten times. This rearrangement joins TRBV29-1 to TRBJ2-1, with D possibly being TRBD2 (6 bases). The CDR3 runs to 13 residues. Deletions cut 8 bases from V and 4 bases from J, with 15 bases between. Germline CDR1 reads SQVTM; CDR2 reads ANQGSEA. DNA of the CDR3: TGCAGCTTGTCGGGCGGGGCATACAATGAGCAGTTCTTC. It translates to CSLSGGAYNEQFF.

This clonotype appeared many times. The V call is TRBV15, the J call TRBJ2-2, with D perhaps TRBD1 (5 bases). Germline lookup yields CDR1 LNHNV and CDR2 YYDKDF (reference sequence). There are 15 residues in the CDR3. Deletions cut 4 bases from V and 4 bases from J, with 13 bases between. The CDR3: CATSITQGTTGELFF. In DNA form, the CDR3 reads TGTGCCACCAGCATCACGCAGGGAACCACCGGGGAGCTGTTTTTT.